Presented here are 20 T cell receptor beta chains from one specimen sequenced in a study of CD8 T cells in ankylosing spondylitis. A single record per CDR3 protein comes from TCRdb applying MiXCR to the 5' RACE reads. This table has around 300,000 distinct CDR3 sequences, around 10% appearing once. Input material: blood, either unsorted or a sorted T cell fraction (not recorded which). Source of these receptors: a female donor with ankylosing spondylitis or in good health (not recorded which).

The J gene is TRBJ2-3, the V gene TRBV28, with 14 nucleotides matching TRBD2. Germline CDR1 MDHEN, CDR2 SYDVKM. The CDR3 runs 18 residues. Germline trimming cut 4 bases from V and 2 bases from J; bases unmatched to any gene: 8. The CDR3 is CASSSGLAGVFHTDTQYF. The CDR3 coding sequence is TGTGCCAGCAGTTCGGGACTAGCGGGAGTTTTTCACACAGATACGCAGTATTTT. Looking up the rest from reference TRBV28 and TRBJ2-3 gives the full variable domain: DVKVTQSSRYLVKRTGEKVFLECVQDMDHENMFWYRQDPGLGLRLIYFSYDVKMKEKGDIPEGYSVSREKKERFSLILESASTNQTSMYLCASSSGLAGVFHTDTQYFGPGTRLTVL.

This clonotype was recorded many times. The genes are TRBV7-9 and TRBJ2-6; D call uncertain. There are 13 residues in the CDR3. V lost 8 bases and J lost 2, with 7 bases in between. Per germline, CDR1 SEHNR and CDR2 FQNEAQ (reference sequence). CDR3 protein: CASDKTGANVLTF. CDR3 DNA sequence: TGTGCCAGCGACAAGACTGGGGCCAACGTCCTGACTTTC. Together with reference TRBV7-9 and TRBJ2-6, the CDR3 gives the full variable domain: DTGVSQNPRHKITKRGQNVTFRCDPISEHNRLYWYRQTLGQGPEFLTYFQNEAQLEKSRLLSDRFSAERPKGSFSTLEIQRTEQGDSAMYLCASDKTGANVLTFGAGSRLTVL.

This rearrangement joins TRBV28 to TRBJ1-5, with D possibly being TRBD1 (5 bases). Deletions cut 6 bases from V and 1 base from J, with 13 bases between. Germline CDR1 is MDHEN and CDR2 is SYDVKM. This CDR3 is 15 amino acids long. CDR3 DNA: TGTGCCAGCAGCCCGAGGCGGACAAGCAATCAGCCCCAGCATTTT. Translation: CASSPRRTSNQPQHF.

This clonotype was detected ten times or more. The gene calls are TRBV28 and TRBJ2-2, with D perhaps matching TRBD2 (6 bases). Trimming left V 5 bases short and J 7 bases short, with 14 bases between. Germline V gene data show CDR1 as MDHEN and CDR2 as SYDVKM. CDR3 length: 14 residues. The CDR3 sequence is CASSLSLAFGELFF. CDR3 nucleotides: TGTGCCAGCAGTCTTTCCCTAGCGTTCGGGGAGCTGTTTTTT.

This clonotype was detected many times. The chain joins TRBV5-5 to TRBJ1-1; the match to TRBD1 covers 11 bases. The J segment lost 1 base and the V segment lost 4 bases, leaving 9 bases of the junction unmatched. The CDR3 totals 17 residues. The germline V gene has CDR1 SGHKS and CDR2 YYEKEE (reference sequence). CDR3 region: CASSTVSGQGGNTEAFF. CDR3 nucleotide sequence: TGTGCCAGCAGCACCGTCTCGGGACAGGGGGGGAACACTGAAGCTTTCTTT.

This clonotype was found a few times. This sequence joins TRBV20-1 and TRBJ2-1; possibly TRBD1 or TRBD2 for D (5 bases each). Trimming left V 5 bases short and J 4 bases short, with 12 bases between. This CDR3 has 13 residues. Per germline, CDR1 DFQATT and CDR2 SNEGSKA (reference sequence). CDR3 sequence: CSAAGARYNEQFF. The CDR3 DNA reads TGCAGTGCTGCCGGGGCTCGATACAATGAGCAGTTCTTC.

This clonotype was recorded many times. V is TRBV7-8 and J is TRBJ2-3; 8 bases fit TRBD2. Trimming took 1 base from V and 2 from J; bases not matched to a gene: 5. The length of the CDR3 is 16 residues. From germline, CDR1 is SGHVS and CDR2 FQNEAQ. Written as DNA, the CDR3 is TGTGCCAGCAGCTTAGAGGTAGCGGGGCACACAGATACGCAGTATTTT. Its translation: CASSLEVAGHTDTQYF.

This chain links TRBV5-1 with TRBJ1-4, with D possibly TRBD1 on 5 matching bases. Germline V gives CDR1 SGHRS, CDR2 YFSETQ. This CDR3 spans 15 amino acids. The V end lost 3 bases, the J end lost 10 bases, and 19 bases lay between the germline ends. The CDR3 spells CASSSPSGSRGKLFF. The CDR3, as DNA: TGCGCCAGCAGCTCCCCTTCAGGGAGTCGGGGAAAACTGTTTTTT.

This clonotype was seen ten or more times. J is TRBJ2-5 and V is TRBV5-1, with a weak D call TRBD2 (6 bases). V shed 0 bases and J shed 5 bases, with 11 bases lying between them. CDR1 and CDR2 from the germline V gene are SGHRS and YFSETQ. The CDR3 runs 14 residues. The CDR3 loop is CASSLELAHETQYF. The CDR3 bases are TGCGCCAGCAGCTTGGAACTAGCTCACGAGACCCAGTACTTC.

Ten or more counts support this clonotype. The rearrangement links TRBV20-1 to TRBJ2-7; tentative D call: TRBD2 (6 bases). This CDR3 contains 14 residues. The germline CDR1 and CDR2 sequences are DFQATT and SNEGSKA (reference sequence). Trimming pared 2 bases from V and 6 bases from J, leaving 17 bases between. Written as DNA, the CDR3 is TGCAGTGCTAGACCCGCGACGGCCGGGGGCGAGCAGTACTTC. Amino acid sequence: CSARPATAGGEQYF.

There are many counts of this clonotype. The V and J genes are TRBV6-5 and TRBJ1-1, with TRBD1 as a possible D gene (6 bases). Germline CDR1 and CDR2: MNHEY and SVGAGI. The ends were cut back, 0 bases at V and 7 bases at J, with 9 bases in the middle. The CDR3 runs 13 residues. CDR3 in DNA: TGTGCCAGCAGTTACTCGGCAGGGGTTGAAGCTTTCTTT. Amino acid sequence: CASSYSAGVEAFF.

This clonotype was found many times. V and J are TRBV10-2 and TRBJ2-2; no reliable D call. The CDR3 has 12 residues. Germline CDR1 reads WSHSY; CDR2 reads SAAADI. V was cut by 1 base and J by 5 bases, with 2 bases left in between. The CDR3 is CASSEFTGELFF. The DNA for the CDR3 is TGCGCCAGCAGTGAGTTTACCGGGGAGCTGTTTTTT.

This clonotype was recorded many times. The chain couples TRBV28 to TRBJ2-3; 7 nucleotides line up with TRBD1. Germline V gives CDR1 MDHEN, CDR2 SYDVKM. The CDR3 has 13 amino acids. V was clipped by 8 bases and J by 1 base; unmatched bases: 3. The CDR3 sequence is CASEGARTDTQYF. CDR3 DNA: TGTGCCAGCGAGGGGGCCCGCACAGATACGCAGTATTTT.

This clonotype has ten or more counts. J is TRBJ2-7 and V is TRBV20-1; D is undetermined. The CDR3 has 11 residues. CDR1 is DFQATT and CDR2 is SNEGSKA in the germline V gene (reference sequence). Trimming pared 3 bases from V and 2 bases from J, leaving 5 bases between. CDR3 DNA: TGCAGTGCTAGGGCGACCTACGAGCAGTACTTC. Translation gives CSARATYEQYF.

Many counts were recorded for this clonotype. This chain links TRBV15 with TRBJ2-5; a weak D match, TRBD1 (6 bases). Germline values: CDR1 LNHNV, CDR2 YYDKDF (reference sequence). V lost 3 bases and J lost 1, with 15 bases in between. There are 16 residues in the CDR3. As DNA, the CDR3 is TGTGCCACCAGCAGGGGTCAAGGACAGTCCCAAGAGACCCAGTACTTC. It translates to CATSRGQGQSQETQYF. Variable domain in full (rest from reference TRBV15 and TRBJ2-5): DAMVIQNPRYQVTQFGKPVTLSCSQTLNHNVMYWYQQKSSQAPKLLFHYYDKDFNNEADTPDNFQSRRPNTSFCFLDIRSPGLGDTAMYLCATSRGQGQSQETQYFGPGTRLLVL.

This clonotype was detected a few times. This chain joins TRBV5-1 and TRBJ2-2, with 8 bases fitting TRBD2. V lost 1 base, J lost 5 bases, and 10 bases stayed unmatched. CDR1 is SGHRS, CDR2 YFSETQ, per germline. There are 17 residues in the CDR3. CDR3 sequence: CASSLRERTSYTGELFF. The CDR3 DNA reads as TGCGCCAGCAGCTTGAGAGAGCGGACTAGCTATACCGGGGAGCTGTTTTTT.

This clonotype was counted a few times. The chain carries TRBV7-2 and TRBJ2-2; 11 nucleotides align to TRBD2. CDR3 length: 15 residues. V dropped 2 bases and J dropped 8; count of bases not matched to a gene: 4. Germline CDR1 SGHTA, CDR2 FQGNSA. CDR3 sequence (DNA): TGTGCCAGCAGCTTAAGACTAGCGGGGATAGGGGAGCTGTTTTTT. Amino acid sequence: CASSLRLAGIGELFF.

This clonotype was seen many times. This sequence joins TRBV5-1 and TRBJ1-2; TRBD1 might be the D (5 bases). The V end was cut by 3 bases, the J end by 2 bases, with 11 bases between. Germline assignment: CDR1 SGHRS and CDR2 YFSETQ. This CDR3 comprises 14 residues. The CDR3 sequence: CASSSSGENYGYTF. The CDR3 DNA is TGCGCCAGCAGCTCGTCGGGGGAGAACTATGGCTACACCTTC.

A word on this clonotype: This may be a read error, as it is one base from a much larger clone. Here the CDR3 DNA reads TGTGCCAGCAGAGAATATCTAGGGGAGCAGTACTTC. Its translation is CASREYLGEQYF. The chain joins TRBV25-1 to TRBJ2-7; D gene ambiguous. The germline gives CDR1 MGHDK, CDR2 SYGVNS. CDR3 size: 12 residues.

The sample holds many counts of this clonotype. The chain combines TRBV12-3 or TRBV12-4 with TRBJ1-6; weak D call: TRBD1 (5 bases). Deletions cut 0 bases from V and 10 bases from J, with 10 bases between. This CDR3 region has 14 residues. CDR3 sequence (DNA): TGTGCCAGCAGTTTAGCAGGGGTTGAGTCACCCCTCCACTTT. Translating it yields CASSLAGVESPLHF.